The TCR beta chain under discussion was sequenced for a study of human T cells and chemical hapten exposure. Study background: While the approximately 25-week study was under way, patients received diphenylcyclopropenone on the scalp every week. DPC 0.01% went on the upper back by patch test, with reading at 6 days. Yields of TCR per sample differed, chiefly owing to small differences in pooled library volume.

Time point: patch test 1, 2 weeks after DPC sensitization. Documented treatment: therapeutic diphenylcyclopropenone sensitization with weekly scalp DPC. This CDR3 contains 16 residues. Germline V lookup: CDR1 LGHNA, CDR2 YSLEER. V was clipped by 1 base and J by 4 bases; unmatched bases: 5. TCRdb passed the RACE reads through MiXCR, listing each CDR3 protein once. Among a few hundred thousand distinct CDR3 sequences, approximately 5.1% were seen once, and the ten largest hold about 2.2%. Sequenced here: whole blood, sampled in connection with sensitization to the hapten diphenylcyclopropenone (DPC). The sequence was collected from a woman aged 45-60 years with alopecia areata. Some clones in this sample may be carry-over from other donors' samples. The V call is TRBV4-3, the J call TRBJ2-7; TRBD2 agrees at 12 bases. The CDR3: CASSQVPSGRVYEQYF. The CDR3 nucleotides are TGCGCCAGCAGCCAAGTCCCTAGCGGGAGGGTGTACGAGCAGTACTTC.